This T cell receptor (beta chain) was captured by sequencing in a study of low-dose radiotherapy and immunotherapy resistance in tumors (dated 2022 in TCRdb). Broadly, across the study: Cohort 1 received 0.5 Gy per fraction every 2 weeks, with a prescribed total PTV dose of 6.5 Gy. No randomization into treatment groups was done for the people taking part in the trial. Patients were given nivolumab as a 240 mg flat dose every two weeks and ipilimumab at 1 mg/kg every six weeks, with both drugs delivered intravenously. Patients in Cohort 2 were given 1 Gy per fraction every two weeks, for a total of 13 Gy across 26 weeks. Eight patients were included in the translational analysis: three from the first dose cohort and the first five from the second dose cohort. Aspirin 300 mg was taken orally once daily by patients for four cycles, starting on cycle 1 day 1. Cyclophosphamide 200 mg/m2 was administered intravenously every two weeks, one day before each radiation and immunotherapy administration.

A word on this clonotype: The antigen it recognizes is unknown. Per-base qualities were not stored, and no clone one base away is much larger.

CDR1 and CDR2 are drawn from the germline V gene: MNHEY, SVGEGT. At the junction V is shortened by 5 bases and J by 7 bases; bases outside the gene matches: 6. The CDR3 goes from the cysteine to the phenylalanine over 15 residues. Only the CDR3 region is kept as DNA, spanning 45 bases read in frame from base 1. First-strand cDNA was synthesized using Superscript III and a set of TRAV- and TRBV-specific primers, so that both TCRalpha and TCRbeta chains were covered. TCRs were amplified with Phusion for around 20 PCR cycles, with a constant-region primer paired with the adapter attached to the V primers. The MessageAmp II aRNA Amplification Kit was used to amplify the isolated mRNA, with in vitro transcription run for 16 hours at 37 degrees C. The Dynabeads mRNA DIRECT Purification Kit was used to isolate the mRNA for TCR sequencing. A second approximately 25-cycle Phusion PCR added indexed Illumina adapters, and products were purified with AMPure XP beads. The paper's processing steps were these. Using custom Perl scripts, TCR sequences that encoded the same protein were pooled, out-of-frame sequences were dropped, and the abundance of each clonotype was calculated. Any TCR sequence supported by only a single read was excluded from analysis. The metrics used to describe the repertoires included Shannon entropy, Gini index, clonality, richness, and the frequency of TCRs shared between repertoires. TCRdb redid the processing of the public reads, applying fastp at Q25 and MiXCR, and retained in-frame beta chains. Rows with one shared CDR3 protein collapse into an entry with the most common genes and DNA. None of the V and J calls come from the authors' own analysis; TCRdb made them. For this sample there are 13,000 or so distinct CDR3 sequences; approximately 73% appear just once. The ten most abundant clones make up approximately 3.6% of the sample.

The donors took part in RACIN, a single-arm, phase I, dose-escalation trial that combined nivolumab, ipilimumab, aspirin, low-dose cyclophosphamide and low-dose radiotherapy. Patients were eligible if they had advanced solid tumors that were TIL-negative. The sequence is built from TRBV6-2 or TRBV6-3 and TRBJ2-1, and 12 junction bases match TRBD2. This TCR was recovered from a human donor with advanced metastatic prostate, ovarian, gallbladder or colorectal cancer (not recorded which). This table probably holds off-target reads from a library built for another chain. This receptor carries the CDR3 CASSPSGRARNEQFF. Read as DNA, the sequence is TGTGCCAGCAGTCCTAGCGGGAGGGCCCGGAATGAGCAGTTCTTC.